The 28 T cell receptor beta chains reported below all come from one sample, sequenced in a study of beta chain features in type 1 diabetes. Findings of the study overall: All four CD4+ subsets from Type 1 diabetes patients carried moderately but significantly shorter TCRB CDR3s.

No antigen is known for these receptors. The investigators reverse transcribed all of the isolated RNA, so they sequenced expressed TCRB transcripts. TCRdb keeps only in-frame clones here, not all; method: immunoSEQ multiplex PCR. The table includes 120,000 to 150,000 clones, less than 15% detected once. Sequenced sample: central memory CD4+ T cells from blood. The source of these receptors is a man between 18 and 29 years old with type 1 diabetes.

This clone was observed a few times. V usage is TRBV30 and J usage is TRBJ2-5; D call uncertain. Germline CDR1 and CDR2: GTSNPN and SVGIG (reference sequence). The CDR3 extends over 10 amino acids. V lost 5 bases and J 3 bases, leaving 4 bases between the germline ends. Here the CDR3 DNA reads TGTGCCTGGGGGGAAGAGACCCAGTACTTC. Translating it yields CAWGEETQYF.

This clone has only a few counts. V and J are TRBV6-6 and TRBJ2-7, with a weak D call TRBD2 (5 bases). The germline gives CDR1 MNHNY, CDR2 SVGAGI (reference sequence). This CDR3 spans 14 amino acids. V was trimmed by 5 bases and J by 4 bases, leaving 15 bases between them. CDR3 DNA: TGTGCCAGCAGTGCACCAGCGGCTGGTTACGAGCAGTACTTC. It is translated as CASSAPAAGYEQYF.

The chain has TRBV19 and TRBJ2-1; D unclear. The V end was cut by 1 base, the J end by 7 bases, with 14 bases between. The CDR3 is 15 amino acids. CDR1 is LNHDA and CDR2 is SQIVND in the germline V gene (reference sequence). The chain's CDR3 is CASSIAASHRNEQFF. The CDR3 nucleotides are TGTGCCAGTAGTATAGCAGCATCCCATAGGAATGAGCAGTTCTTC.

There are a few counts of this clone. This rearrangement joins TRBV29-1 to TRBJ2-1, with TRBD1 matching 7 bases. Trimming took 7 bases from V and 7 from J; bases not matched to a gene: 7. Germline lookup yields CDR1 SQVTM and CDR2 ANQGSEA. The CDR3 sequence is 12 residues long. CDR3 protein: CSGRDSRNEQFF. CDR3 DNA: TGCAGCGGTCGGGACAGCCGGAATGAGCAGTTCTTC.

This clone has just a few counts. DNA for the CDR3: TGTGCCTGGAGTGTACGGCAGTTCTACGAGCAGTACTTC. Protein product: CAWSVRQFYEQYF. The chain uses TRBV30 and TRBJ2-7; unclear D gene. CDR3 length: 13 amino acids. V was trimmed by 0 bases and J by 3 bases, leaving 9 bases between them. The germline V gene has CDR1 GTSNPN and CDR2 SVGIG (reference sequence).

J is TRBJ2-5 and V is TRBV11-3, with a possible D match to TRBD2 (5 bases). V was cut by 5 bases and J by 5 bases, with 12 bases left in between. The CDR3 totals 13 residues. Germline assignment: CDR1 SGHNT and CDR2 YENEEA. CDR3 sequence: CASSQRWLETQYF. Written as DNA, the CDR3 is TGTGCCAGCAGCCAGCGGTGGTTGGAGACCCAGTACTTC.

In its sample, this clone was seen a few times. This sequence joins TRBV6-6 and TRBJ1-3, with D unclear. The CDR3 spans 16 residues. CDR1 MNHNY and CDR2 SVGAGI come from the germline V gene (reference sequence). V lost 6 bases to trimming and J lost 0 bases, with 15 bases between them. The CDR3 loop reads CASSQWTTYSGNTIYF. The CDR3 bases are TGTGCCAGCAGCCAGTGGACCACCTACTCTGGAAACACCATATATTTT.

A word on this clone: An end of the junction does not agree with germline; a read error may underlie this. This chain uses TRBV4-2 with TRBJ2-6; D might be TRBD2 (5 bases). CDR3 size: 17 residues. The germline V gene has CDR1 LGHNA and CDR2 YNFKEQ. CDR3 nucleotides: TGTGCCCGCAGCCAAGATGGCGCGGGCTCTGGGGCCAACGTCCTGACTTTC. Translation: CARSQDGAGSGANVLTF.

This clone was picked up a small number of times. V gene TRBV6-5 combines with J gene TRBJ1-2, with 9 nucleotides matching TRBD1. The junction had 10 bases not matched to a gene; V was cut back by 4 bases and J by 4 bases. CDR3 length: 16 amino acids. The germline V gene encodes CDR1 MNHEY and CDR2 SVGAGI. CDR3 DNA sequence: TGTGCCAGCAGTTCGACGTGGGGACAGGGTATCTATGGCTACACCTTC. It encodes CASSSTWGQGIYGYTF.

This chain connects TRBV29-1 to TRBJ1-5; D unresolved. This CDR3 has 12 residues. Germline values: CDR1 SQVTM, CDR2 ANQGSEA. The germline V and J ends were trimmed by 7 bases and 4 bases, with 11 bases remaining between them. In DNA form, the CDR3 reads TGCAGCGCTTGGGTGGGAAATCAGCCCCAGCATTTT. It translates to CSAWVGNQPQHF.

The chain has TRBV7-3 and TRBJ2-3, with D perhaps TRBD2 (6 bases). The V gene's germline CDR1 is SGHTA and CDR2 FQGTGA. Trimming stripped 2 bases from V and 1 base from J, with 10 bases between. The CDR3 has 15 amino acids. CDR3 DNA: TGTGCCAGCAGCTTACCAGGCGGGGGCACAGATACGCAGTATTTT. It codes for CASSLPGGGTDTQYF.

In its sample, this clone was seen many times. The CDR3 loop reads CASSFAGDIQYF. In DNA, the CDR3 is TGTGCCAGCAGTTTTGCGGGGGACATTCAGTACTTC. The chain uses TRBV27 and TRBJ2-4; TRBD2 matches at 7 bases. The germline gives CDR1 MNHEY, CDR2 SMNVEV (reference sequence). The trim removed 3 bases at V and 8 bases at J, leaving 1 base unmatched. The CDR3 length is 12 residues.

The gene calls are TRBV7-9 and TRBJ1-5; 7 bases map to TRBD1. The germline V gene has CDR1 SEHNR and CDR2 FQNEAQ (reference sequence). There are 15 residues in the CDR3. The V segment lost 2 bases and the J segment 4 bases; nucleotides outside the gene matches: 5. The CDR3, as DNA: TGTGCCAGCAGCTTAACAGGGGAAGTAAATCAGCCCCAGCATTTT. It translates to CASSLTGEVNQPQHF. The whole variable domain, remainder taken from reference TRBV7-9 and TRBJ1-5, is DTGVSQNPRHKITKRGQNVTFRCDPISEHNRLYWYRQTLGQGPEFLTYFQNEAQLEKSRLLSDRFSAERPKGSFSTLEIQRTEQGDSAMYLCASSLTGEVNQPQHFGDGTRLSIL.

In nucleotides, the CDR3 is TGTGCCAGTAGTTCCGCAGGTCTCAATCAGCCCCAGCATTTT. This encodes CASSSAGLNQPQHF. The chain joins TRBV19 to TRBJ1-5; D unresolved. Germline lookup yields CDR1 LNHDA and CDR2 SQIVND (reference sequence). Between the trimmed V and J ends, which lost 5 bases and 3 bases, there was a span of 11 bases. The CDR3 totals 14 residues.

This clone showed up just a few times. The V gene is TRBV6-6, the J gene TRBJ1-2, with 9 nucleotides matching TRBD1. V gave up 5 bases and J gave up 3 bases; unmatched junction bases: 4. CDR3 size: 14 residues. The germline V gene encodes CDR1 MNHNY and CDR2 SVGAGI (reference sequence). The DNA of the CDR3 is TGTGCCAGCAGTACCGGACAGGGGTACTATGGCTACACCTTC. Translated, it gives CASSTGQGYYGYTF.

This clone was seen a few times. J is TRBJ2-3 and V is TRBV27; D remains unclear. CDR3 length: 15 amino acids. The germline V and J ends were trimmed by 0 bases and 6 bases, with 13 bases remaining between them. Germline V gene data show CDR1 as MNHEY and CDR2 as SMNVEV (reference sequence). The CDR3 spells CASSLSGPPWDTQYF. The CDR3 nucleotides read TGTGCCAGCAGTTTATCTGGGCCTCCTTGGGATACGCAGTATTTT.

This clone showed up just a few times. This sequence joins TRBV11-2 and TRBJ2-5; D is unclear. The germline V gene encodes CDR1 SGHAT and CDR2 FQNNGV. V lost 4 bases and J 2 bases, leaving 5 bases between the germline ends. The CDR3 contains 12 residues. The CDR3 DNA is TGTGCCAGCAGCTCAGAACAAGAGACCCAGTACTTC. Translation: CASSSEQETQYF.

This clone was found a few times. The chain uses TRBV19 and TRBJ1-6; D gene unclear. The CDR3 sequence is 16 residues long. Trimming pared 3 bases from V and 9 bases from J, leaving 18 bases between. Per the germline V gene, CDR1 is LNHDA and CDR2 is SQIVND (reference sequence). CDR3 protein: CASSIPSAGSRSPLHF. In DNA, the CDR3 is TGTGCCAGTAGTATCCCCTCGGCGGGAAGCCGTTCACCCCTCCACTTT. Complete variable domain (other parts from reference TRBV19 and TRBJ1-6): DGGITQSPKYLFRKEGQNVTLSCEQNLNHDAMYWYRQDPGQGLRLIYYSQIVNDFQKGDIAEGYSVSREKKESFPLTVTSAQKNPTAFYLCASSIPSAGSRSPLHFGNGTRLTVT.

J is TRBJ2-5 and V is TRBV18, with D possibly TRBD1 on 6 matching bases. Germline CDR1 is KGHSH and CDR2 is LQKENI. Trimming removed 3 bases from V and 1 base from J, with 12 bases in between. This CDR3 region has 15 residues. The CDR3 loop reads CASSPRIRGQETQYF. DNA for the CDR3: TGTGCCAGCTCACCCCGGATCAGGGGCCAAGAGACCCAGTACTTC.

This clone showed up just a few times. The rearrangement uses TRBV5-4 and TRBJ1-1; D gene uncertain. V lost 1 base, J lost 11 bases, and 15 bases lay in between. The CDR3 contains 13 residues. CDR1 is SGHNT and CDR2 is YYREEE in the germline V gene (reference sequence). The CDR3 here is CASSLQGVKQAFF. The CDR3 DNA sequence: TGTGCCAGCAGCTTGCAAGGAGTAAAACAGGCTTTCTTT.

The CDR3 DNA follows: TGTGCCAGCAGCCCCCGTATGTCCGGGGAGCGGACCGGGGAGCTGTTTTTT. Encoded protein: CASSPRMSGERTGELFF. The chain employs TRBV13 and TRBJ2-2; maybe TRBD2 (5 bases). This CDR3 is built from 17 residues. Trimming took 5 bases from V and 5 from J, leaving 21 bases between them. CDR1 is PRHDT and CDR2 is FYEKMQ in the germline V gene (reference sequence).

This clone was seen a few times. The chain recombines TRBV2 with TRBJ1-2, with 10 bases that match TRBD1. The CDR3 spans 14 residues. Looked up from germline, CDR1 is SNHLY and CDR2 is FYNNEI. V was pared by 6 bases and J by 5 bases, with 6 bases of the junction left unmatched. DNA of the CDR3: TGTGCCAGCAGGCACTCGGACAGGGGGTATGGCTACACCTTC. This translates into CASRHSDRGYGYTF.

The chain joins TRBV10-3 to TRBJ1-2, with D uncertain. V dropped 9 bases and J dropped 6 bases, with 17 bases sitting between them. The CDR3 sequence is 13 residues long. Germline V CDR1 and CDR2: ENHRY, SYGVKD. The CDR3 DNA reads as TGTGCCATTTCGAAGGAAATCTCTGATGGCTACACCTTC. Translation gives CAISKEISDGYTF.

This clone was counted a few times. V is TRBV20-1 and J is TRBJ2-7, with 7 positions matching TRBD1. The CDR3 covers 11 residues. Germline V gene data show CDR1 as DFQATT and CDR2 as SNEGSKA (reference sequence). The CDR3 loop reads CKWARGYEQYF. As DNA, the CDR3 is TGCAAATGGGCCAGGGGGTACGAGCAGTACTTC.

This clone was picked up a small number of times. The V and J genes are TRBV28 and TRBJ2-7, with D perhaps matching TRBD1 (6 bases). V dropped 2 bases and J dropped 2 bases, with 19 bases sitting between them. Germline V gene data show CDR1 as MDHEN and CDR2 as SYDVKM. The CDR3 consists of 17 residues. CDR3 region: CASSLPSYDRTAYEQYF. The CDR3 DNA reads TGTGCCAGCAGTTTACCCAGCTACGACAGGACCGCCTACGAGCAGTACTTC. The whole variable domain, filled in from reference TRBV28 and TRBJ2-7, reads DVKVTQSSRYLVKRTGEKVFLECVQDMDHENMFWYRQDPGLGLRLIYFSYDVKMKEKGDIPEGYSVSREKKERFSLILESASTNQTSMYLCASSLPSYDRTAYEQYFGPGTRLTVT.

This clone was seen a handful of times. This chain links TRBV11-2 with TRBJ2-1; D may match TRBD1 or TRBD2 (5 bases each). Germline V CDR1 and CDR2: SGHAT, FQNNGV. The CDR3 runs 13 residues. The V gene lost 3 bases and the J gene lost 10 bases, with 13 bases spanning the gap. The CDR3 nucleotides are TGTGCCAGCAGCTTTCAGGGACCCCGGGAGCAGTTCTTC. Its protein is CASSFQGPREQFF.

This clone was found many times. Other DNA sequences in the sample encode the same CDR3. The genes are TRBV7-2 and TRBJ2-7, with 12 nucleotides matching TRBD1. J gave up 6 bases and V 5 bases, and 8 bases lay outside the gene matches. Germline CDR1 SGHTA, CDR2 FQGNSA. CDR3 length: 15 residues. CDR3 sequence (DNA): TGTGCCAGCAGCCAAGGGACAGGGGGCCTCGGCGAGCAGTACTTC. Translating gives CASSQGTGGLGEQYF.

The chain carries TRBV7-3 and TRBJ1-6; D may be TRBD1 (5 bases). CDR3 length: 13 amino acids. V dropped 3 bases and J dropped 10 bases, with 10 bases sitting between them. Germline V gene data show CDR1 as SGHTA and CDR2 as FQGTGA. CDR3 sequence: CASSLEGESPLHF. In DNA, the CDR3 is TGTGCCAGCAGCTTGGAAGGGGAATCACCCCTCCACTTT.